Below are 7 T cell receptor beta chains sequenced from a single sample in a study of cytomegalovirus exposure and HLA in healthy donors. Use of 60 Vbeta and 13 Jbeta primers characterized the PCR. The method was immunoSEQ multiplex PCR; TCRdb's version includes in-frame clones alone and lacks a portion of them. Among under 250,000 clones, around 84% were seen once, and the ten largest hold about 0.22%. The sample comprised PBMCs. The receptors here all came from a girl aged 2-10 years in good health and CMV-seronegative.

V and J are TRBV15 and TRBJ2-3; no clear D. Germline loops: CDR1 LNHNV, CDR2 YYDKDF (reference sequence). This CDR3 region has 17 residues. The V and J ends lost 0 bases and 3 bases respectively, with 16 bases between them. The CDR3 DNA reads TGTGCCACCAGCAGAGACATTCCGACTGGCCTGACAGATACGCAGTATTTT. This translates into CATSRDIPTGLTDTQYF. The full variable domain, its missing parts supplied by reference TRBV15 and TRBJ2-3, is DAMVIQNPRYQVTQFGKPVTLSCSQTLNHNVMYWYQQKSSQAPKLLFHYYDKDFNNEADTPDNFQSRRPNTSFCFLDIRSPGLGDTAMYLCATSRDIPTGLTDTQYFGPGTRLTVL.

V is TRBV5-6 and J is TRBJ2-7; unclear D gene. V was shortened by 0 bases and J by 2 bases, with 6 bases between the two germline ends. Germline V CDR1 and CDR2: SGHDT, YYEEEE. The CDR3 contains 13 residues. CDR3 sequence (DNA): TGTGCCAGCAGCTTGGCTCAGACCTACGAGCAGTACTTC. Translation: CASSLAQTYEQYF.

The chain recombines TRBV19 with TRBJ1-1; maybe TRBD1 (6 bases). V was shortened by 5 bases and J by 0 bases, with 13 bases between the two germline ends. This CDR3 spans 15 amino acids. The germline gives CDR1 LNHDA, CDR2 SQIVND (reference sequence). CDR3 bases: TGTGCCAGTAGTCCCCCGGGGACACTGAACACTGAAGCTTTCTTT. Amino acids: CASSPPGTLNTEAFF.

J is TRBJ2-4 and V is TRBV19; unclear D gene. With 8 bases removed from V and 0 bases from J, the gap between germline ends came to 11 bases. The CDR3 covers 14 residues. Germline lookup yields CDR1 LNHDA and CDR2 SQIVND (reference sequence). CDR3 coding DNA: TGTGCCAGTCATCTGTCGGGAGCCAAAAACATTCAGTACTTC. Its translation is CASHLSGAKNIQYF.

Remarks on this clone: A read error may account for a junction end that differs from germline. The V gene is TRBV19, the J gene TRBJ2-7; TRBD2 might be the D (5 bases). CDR3 length equals 15 residues. Germline V gene sequence: CDR1 LNHDA, CDR2 SQIVND (reference sequence). The CDR3: CASSLDYLSSYEQYF. In DNA form, the CDR3 reads TGTGCCAGTAGTTTAGACTACCTAAGCTCCTACGAGCAGTACTTC.

The chain uses TRBV4-1 and TRBJ2-3, with a tentative D call TRBD2 (5 bases). Germline V gene lookup returns CDR1 MGHRA and CDR2 YSYEKL. The V gene lost 0 bases and the J gene lost 0 bases, with 16 bases spanning the gap. CDR3 length: 18 amino acids. The CDR3 sequence is CASSQERRTDASTDTQYF. CDR3 DNA sequence: TGCGCCAGCAGCCAAGAACGGAGGACGGACGCTAGCACAGATACGCAGTATTTT.

CDR3 region: CATSRDRDTDTQYF. The CDR3 DNA reads as TGTGCCACCAGCAGGGACAGAGACACAGATACGCAGTATTTT. The gene calls are TRBV15 and TRBJ2-3, with D perhaps matching TRBD1 (6 bases). The germline V gene has CDR1 LNHNV and CDR2 YYDKDF (reference sequence). Trimming took 3 bases from V and 2 from J, leaving 9 bases between them. The CDR3 contains 14 residues.